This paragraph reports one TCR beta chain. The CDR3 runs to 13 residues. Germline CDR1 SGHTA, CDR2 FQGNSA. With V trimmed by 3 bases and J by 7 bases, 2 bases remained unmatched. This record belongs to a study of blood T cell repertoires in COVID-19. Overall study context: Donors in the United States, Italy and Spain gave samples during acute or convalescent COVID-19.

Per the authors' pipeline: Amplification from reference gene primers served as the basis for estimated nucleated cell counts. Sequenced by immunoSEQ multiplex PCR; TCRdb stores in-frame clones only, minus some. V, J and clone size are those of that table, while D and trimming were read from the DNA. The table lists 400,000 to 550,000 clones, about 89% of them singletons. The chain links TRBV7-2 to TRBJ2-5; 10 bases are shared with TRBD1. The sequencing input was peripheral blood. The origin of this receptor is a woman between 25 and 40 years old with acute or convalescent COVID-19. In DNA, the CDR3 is TGTGCCAGCAGCTTGGGACAGGGGAGGACCCAGTACTTC. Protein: CASSLGQGRTQYF.